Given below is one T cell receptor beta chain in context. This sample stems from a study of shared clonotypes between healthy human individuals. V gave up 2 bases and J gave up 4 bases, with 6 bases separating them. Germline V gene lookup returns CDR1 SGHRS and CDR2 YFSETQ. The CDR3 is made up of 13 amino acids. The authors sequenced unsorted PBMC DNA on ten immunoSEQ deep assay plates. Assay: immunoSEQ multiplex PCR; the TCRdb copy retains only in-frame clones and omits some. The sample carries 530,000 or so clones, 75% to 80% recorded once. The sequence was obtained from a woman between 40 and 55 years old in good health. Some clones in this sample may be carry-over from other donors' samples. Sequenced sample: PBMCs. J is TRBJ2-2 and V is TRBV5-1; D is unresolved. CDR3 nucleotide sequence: TGCGCCAGCAGCTTTCCCATCACCGGGGAGCTGTTTTTT. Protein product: CASSFPITGELFF.